The rows below give T cell receptor beta chains drawn from one sample of a study of beta chain features in type 1 diabetes. Clones were sequenced by immunoSEQ multiplex PCR, and TCRdb holds only the in-frame ones, with some missing. Of about 700,000 clones listed, around an eighth were seen once; the top ten hold 0.02% to 0.025%. Source material: naive CD4+ T cells from blood. Receptors were obtained from a man younger than 35 with type 1 diabetes. CDR3s include the opening cysteine and the closing phenylalanine or tryptophan. The D gene is left open where the match is weak. The size of a clone is reported for some rows only, either as once, few or many, or as a class for expanded clones.

abundance	j_gene	v_gene	d_gene	CDR3aa	CDR3nt
.	TRBJ1-4	TRBV29-1	.	CSVENEKLFF	TGCAGCGTTGAGAATGAAAAACTGTTTTTT
.	TRBJ2-7	TRBV9	.	CASSVAPWSGEQYF	TGTGCCAGCAGCGTAGCGCCCTGGAGCGGGGAGCAGTACTTC
.	TRBJ2-1	TRBV7-9	.	CASSLDGTPNLEKFF	TGTGCCAGCAGCTTAGATGGGACACCTAATCTCGAGAAGTTCTTC
few	TRBJ2-5	TRBV5-1	TRBD1	CASSDYTGEETQYF	TGCGCCAGCAGCGACTACACAGGGGAAGAGACCCAGTACTTC
.	TRBJ2-2	TRBV7-9	.	CASTLSEAGELFF	TGTGCCAGCACCCTGAGTGAGGCCGGGGAGCTGTTTTTT
.	TRBJ2-3	TRBV4-2	TRBD2	CASSQALAGTHKVDTQYF	TGTGCCAGCAGCCAAGCGCTAGCGGGGACCCACAAGGTAGATACGCAGTATTTT
many	TRBJ2-1	TRBV25-1	.	CASSAYNEQFF	TGTGCCAGCAGTGCCTACAATGAGCAGTTCTTC
.	TRBJ2-7	TRBV7-2	.	CASSSGPVYEQYF	TGTGCCAGCAGCTCGGGACCGGTATACGAGCAGTACTTC
few	TRBJ2-7	TRBV4-1	TRBD2	CASSQTPAGDSYEQYF	TGCGCCAGCAGCCAAACTCCAGCGGGGGACTCCTACGAGCAGTACTTC
few	TRBJ2-1	TRBV5-5	.	CASSHWRDEQFF	TGTGCCAGCAGCCATTGGAGGGATGAGCAGTTCTTC
few	TRBJ2-2	TRBV5-1	.	CASSYNQWTMNTGELFF	TGCGCCAGCAGCTACAACCAATGGACCATGAACACCGGGGAGCTGTTTTTT
.	TRBJ2-7	TRBV10-2	TRBD1	CASRRTGSSEQYF	TGCGCCAGCCGACGGACAGGGAGTAGCGAGCAGTACTTC
.	TRBJ2-7	TRBV2	.	CASSEGGWADSYEQYF	TGTGCCAGCAGTGAAGGGGGCTGGGCAGACTCCTACGAGCAGTACTTC
.	TRBJ1-1	TRBV5-1	.	CASSEDRLSTEAFF	TGCGCCAGCAGCGAAGACAGGTTGAGCACTGAAGCTTTCTTT
.	TRBJ1-2	TRBV7-9	.	CASSSPNYGYTF	TGTGCCAGCAGCTCTCCTAACTATGGCTACACCTTC
.	TRBJ2-7	TRBV6-5	.	CASSYSTGQIYEQYF	TGTGCCAGCAGTTACTCGACTGGACAGATCTACGAGCAGTACTTC
few	TRBJ2-5	TRBV7-6	TRBD2	CASSPGGNQETQYF	TGTGCCAGCAGCCCGGGGGGGAACCAAGAGACCCAGTACTTC
.	TRBJ2-5	TRBV30	.	CAWSDRNFGGETQYF	TGTGCCTGGAGCGACCGTAATTTCGGTGGGGAGACCCAGTACTTC